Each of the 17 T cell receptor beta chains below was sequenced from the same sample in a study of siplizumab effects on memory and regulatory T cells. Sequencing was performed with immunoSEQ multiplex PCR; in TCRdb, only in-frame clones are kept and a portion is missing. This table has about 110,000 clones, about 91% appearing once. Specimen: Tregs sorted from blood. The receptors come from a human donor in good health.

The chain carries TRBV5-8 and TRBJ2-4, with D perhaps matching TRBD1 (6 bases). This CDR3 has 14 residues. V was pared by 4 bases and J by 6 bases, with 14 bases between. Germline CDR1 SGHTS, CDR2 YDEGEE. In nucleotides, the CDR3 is TGTGCCAGCAGCATCTGGCAGGGGTTAAACATTCAGTACTTC. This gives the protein CASSIWQGLNIQYF.

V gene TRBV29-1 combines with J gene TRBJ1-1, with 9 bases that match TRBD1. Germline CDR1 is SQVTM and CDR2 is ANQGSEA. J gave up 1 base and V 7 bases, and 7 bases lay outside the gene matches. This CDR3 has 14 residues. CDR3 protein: CSAPGQGTNTEAFF. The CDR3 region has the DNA TGCAGCGCCCCGGGACAGGGCACGAACACTGAAGCTTTCTTT.

This chain's CDR3 is CAISPTQSFRGNTEAFF. CDR3 bases: TGTGCCATCAGCCCTACCCAATCGTTTCGGGGGAACACTGAAGCTTTCTTT. This sequence joins TRBV10-3 and TRBJ1-1; D is undetermined. CDR3 length: 17 residues. CDR1 ENHRY and CDR2 SYGVKD come from the germline V gene. Deletions cut 6 bases from V and 1 base from J, with 21 bases between.

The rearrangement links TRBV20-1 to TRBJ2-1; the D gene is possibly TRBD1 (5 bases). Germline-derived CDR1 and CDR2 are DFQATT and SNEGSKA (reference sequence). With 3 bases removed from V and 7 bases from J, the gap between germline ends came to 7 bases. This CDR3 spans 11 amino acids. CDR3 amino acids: CSASRVNEQFF. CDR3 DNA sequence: TGCAGTGCTAGCAGGGTAAATGAGCAGTTCTTC.

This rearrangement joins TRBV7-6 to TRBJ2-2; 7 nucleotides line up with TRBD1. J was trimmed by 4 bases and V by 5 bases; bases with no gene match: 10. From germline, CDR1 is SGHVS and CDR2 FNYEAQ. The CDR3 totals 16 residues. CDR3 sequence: CASSDPQTGFTGELFF. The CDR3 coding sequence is TGTGCCAGCAGCGACCCGCAGACAGGGTTCACCGGGGAGCTGTTTTTT.

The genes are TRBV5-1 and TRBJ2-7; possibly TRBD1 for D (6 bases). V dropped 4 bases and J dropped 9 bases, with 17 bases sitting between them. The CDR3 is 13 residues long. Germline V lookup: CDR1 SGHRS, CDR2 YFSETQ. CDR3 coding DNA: TGCGCCAGCAGCGCGGACAGCTCGCAGGGGCAGTACTTC. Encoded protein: CASSADSSQGQYF.

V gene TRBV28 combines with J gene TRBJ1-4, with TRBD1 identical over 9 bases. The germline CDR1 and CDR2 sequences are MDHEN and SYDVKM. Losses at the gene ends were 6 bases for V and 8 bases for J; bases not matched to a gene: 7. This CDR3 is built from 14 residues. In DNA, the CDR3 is TGTGCCAGCAGGTACAGGGGGCCAAAAGAAAAACTGTTTTTT. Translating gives CASRYRGPKEKLFF. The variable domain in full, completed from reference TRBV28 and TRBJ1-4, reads DVKVTQSSRYLVKRTGEKVFLECVQDMDHENMFWYRQDPGLGLRLIYFSYDVKMKEKGDIPEGYSVSREKKERFSLILESASTNQTSMYLCASRYRGPKEKLFFGSGTQLSVL.

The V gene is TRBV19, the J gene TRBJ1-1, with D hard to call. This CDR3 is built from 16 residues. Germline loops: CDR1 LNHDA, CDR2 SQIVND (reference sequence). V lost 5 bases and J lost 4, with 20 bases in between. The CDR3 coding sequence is TGTGCCAGTAGTCCAATTCTTCAAAGGAGCGGCACTGAAGCTTTCTTT. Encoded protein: CASSPILQRSGTEAFF.

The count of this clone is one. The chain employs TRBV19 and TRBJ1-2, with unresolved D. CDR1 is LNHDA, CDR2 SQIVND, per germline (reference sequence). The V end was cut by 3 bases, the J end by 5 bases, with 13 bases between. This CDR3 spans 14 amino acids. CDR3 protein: CASSILGMRYGYTF. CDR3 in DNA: TGTGCCAGTAGTATCCTGGGGATGCGGTATGGCTACACCTTC.

CDR3 DNA: TGTGCCAGCAGTTACTCGCGGATTAGCACAGATACGCAGTATTTT. It specifies CASSYSRISTDTQYF. V is TRBV6-5 and J is TRBJ2-3; D gene unclear. Germline CDR1 and CDR2: MNHEY and SVGAGI. The V gene lost 0 bases and the J gene lost 0 bases, with 7 bases spanning the gap. The CDR3 runs 15 residues.

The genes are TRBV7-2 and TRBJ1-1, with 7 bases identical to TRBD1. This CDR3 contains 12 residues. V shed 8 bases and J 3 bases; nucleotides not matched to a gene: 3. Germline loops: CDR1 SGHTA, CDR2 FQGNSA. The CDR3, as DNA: TGTGCCAGCCAGGGGGATTACACTGAAGCTTTCTTT. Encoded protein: CASQGDYTEAFF.

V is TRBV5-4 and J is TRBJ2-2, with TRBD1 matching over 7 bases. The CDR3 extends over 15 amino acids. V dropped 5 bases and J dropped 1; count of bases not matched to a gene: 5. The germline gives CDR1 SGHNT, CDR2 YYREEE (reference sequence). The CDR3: CASSYRGRNTGELFF. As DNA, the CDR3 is TGTGCCAGCAGTTACAGGGGAAGGAACACCGGGGAGCTGTTTTTT. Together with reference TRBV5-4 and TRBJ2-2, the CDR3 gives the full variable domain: ETGVTQSPTHLIKTRGQQVTLRCSSQSGHNTVSWYQQALGQGPQFIFQYYREEENGRGNFPPRFSGLQFPNYSSELNVNALELDDSALYLCASSYRGRNTGELFFGEGSRLTVL.

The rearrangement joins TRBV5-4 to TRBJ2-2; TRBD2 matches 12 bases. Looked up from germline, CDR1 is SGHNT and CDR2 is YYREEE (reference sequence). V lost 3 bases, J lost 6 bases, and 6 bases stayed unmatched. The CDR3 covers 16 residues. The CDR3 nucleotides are TGTGCCAGCAGCTCGCACCTAGCGGGGGGGCCCGGGGAGCTGTTTTTT. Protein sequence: CASSSHLAGGPGELFF.

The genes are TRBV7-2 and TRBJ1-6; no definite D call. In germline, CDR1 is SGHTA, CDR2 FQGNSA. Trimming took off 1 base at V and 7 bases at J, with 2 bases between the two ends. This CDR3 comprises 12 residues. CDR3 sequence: CASSLGNSPLHF. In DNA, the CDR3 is TGTGCCAGCAGCTTAGGCAATTCACCCCTCCACTTT.

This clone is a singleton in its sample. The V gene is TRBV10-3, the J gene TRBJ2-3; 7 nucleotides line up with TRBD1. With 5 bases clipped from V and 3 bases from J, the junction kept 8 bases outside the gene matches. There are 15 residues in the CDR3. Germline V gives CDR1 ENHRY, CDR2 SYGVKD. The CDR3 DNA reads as TGTGCCATCAGTAAAGACAGGGTGGCAACAGATACGCAGTATTTT. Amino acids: CAISKDRVATDTQYF.

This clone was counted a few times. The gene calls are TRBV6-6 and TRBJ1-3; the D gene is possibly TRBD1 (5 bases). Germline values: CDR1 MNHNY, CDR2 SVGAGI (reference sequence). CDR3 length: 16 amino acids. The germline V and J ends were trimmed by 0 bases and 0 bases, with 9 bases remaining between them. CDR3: CASSYSGGNSGNTIYF. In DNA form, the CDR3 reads TGTGCCAGCAGTTACTCGGGGGGGAACTCTGGAAACACCATATATTTT.

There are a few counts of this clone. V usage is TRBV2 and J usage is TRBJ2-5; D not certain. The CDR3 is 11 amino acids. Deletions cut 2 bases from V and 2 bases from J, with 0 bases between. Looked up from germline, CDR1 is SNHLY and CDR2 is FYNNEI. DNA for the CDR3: TGTGCCAGCAGTGAACAAGAGACCCAGTACTTC. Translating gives CASSEQETQYF.